A selection of T cell receptor beta chains follows, all from one sample in a study of CD4 T cells in relation to SARS-CoV-2 and coronaviruses. Repertoires were generated with immunoSEQ multiplex PCR, while TCRdb's copy carries only in-frame clones and drops some. The data hold under 30,000 clones, with under 80% observed a single time. No antigen has been assigned to these receptors. The material sequenced was CD4+ T cells from PBMCs, cultured in vitro. The receptors shown here come from a human donor in good health. CDR3s include the opening cysteine and the closing phenylalanine or tryptophan. Fields, in order: CDR3 protein, CDR3 DNA, V gene, D gene, J gene, clone size. A D gene is named only where the DNA matches it firmly. Clone size, where shown, is once, few, many, or a class for clones that have expanded.

CDR3aa: CASSPPSLALTDTQYF
CDR3nt: TGTGCCAGCTCACCACCCAGTCTAGCGCTCACAGATACGCAGTATTTT
v_gene: TRBV18
d_gene: NA
j_gene: TRBJ2-3
abundance: once

CDR3aa: CASSQDYGYTF
CDR3nt: TGTGCCAGCAGCCAGGACTATGGCTACACCTTC
v_gene: TRBV4-2
d_gene: NA
j_gene: TRBJ1-2
abundance: NA

CDR3aa: CASSQSQANVLTF
CDR3nt: TGTGCCAGCAGCCAATCGCAGGCCAACGTCCTGACTTTC
v_gene: TRBV16
d_gene: NA
j_gene: TRBJ2-6
abundance: NA

CDR3aa: CASSQETGVETYEQYF
CDR3nt: TGTGCCAGCAGCCAAGAGACAGGGGTAGAGACCTACGAGCAGTACTTC
v_gene: TRBV3-1/TRBV3-2
d_gene: TRBD1
j_gene: TRBJ2-7
abundance: NA

CDR3aa: CASSSGTIGNEQFF
CDR3nt: TGCGCCAGTAGCTCGGGGACAATAGGTAATGAGCAGTTCTTC
v_gene: TRBV5-1
d_gene: NA
j_gene: TRBJ2-1
abundance: few

CDR3aa: CASQGSTDTQYF
CDR3nt: TGCGCCAGCCAGGGGAGCACAGATACGCAGTATTTT
v_gene: TRBV10-2
d_gene: NA
j_gene: TRBJ2-3
abundance: NA

CDR3aa: CASSTLSGRGNNEQFF
CDR3nt: TGTGCCAGCAGCACCCTCAGCGGGAGAGGAAATAATGAGCAGTTCTTC
v_gene: TRBV7-2
d_gene: TRBD2
j_gene: TRBJ2-1
abundance: once

CDR3aa: CASSQETSGRIDTQYF
CDR3nt: TGTGCCAGCAGCCAAGAGACTAGCGGGAGGATAGATACGCAGTATTTT
v_gene: TRBV4-2
d_gene: TRBD2
j_gene: TRBJ2-3
abundance: NA

CDR3aa: CAWSPGGTDTQYF
CDR3nt: TGTGCCTGGAGCCCGGGGGGCACAGATACGCAGTATTTT
v_gene: TRBV30
d_gene: NA
j_gene: TRBJ2-3
abundance: NA

CDR3aa: CASSGILTTGRGHEQYF
CDR3nt: TGTGCCAGCAGCGGAATCCTTACGACGGGGAGGGGCCACGAGCAGTACTTC
v_gene: TRBV21-1
d_gene: NA
j_gene: TRBJ2-7
abundance: once

CDR3aa: CAGDRGPNSPLHF
CDR3nt: TGTGCCGGGGACAGGGGGCCTAATTCACCCCTCCACTTT
v_gene: TRBV30
d_gene: TRBD1
j_gene: TRBJ1-6
abundance: NA

CDR3aa: CASRQGDTIYF
CDR3nt: TGTGCCAGCAGGCAGGGGGACACCATATATTTT
v_gene: TRBV6-5
d_gene: TRBD1
j_gene: TRBJ1-3
abundance: few

CDR3aa: CASRQGTANTGELFF
CDR3nt: TGTGCCAGCAGGCAGGGAACCGCGAACACCGGGGAGCTGTTTTTT
v_gene: TRBV2
d_gene: NA
j_gene: TRBJ2-2
abundance: NA

CDR3aa: CASSMNRGRNPTGELFF
CDR3nt: TGTGCCAGTAGTATGAACAGGGGGCGAAACCCAACCGGGGAGCTGTTTTTT
v_gene: TRBV19
d_gene: TRBD1
j_gene: TRBJ2-2
abundance: few

CDR3aa: CASSQEWGTGNGYTF
CDR3nt: TGTGCCAGCAGCCAAGAGTGGGGGACAGGGAACGGCTACACCTTC
v_gene: TRBV2
d_gene: TRBD1
j_gene: TRBJ1-2
abundance: NA

CDR3aa: CASSSSGGRNEKLFF
CDR3nt: TGTGCCAGCAGCTCCTCAGGGGGCCGGAATGAAAAACTGTTTTTT
v_gene: TRBV7-9
d_gene: TRBD1
j_gene: TRBJ1-4
abundance: once

CDR3aa: CASSQARPGAFF
CDR3nt: TGTGCCAGCAGCCAGGCCCGACCAGGAGCTTTCTTT
v_gene: TRBV5-8
d_gene: NA
j_gene: TRBJ1-1
abundance: NA

CDR3aa: CASSQEALVTSGIGETQYF
CDR3nt: TGCGCCAGCAGCCAAGAAGCCCTGGTGACTAGCGGGATAGGGGAGACCCAGTACTTC
v_gene: TRBV4-3
d_gene: TRBD2
j_gene: TRBJ2-5
abundance: NA

CDR3aa: CASSLGPMSSGNTIYF
CDR3nt: TGCGCCAGCAGCTTGGGACCCATGAGCTCTGGAAACACCATATATTTT
v_gene: TRBV5-1
d_gene: NA
j_gene: TRBJ1-3
abundance: few

CDR3aa: CASSPQDGSNQPQHF
CDR3nt: TGTGCCAGCAGCCCCCAGGACGGTAGCAATCAGCCCCAGCATTTT
v_gene: TRBV4-2
d_gene: NA
j_gene: TRBJ1-5
abundance: few

CDR3aa: CASRTDRGSADTQYF
CDR3nt: TGTGCCAGCAGGACAGACAGGGGGAGTGCAGATACGCAGTATTTT
v_gene: TRBV6-5
d_gene: TRBD1
j_gene: TRBJ2-3
abundance: NA

CDR3aa: CASNSGTGNTIYF
CDR3nt: TGTGCCAGCAATTCGGGAACAGGAAACACCATATATTTT
v_gene: TRBV25-1
d_gene: NA
j_gene: TRBJ1-3
abundance: NA

CDR3aa: CASSGWVAKNIQYF
CDR3nt: TGTGCCAGCAGCGGATGGGTGGCCAAAAACATTCAGTACTTC
v_gene: TRBV5-6
d_gene: NA
j_gene: TRBJ2-4
abundance: NA

CDR3aa: CASSLEGTDLGETQYF
CDR3nt: TGTGCCAGCAGCTTAGAGGGGACAGACCTAGGTGAGACCCAGTACTTC
v_gene: TRBV7-9
d_gene: TRBD1
j_gene: TRBJ2-5
abundance: NA

CDR3aa: CASRGQGNQPQHF
CDR3nt: TGTGCCAGCAGGGGACAGGGAAATCAGCCCCAGCATTTT
v_gene: TRBV12-3/TRBV12-4
d_gene: TRBD1
j_gene: TRBJ1-5
abundance: NA

CDR3aa: CASTPGGLSTDTQYF
CDR3nt: TGTGCCAGCACGCCCGGGGGCCTAAGCACAGATACGCAGTATTTT
v_gene: TRBV25-1
d_gene: NA
j_gene: TRBJ2-3
abundance: NA

CDR3aa: CSASFGGVAYEQYF
CDR3nt: TGCAGCGCGTCTTTTGGAGGGGTGGCCTACGAGCAGTACTTC
v_gene: TRBV29-1
d_gene: NA
j_gene: TRBJ2-7
abundance: few

CDR3aa: CASSYGGNTEAFF
CDR3nt: TGTGCCAGCAGTTACGGGGGGAACACTGAAGCTTTCTTT
v_gene: TRBV6-2/TRBV6-3
d_gene: NA
j_gene: TRBJ1-1
abundance: once

CDR3aa: CASSLAENSYEQYF
CDR3nt: TGCGCCAGCAGCTTGGCCGAGAACTCCTACGAGCAGTACTTC
v_gene: TRBV5-1
d_gene: NA
j_gene: TRBJ2-7
abundance: NA

CDR3aa: CASSEGTGNSNQPQHF
CDR3nt: TGTGCCAGCAGTGAAGGGACAGGCAATAGCAATCAGCCCCAGCATTTT
v_gene: TRBV6-1
d_gene: TRBD1
j_gene: TRBJ1-5
abundance: NA

CDR3aa: CASSLAGPPYNEQFF
CDR3nt: TGTGCCAGCAGCTTAGCAGGGCCCCCCTACAATGAGCAGTTCTTC
v_gene: TRBV7-9
d_gene: NA
j_gene: TRBJ2-1
abundance: NA

CDR3aa: CASRALGTVAPEQYF
CDR3nt: TGTGCCAGTAGGGCCCTCGGGACAGTAGCCCCAGAGCAGTACTTC
v_gene: TRBV6-5
d_gene: TRBD1
j_gene: TRBJ2-7
abundance: NA

CDR3aa: CASRQNFATNEKLFF
CDR3nt: TGTGCCAGCAGGCAGAACTTTGCAACTAATGAAAAACTGTTTTTT
v_gene: TRBV6-5
d_gene: NA
j_gene: TRBJ1-4
abundance: NA

CDR3aa: CASSYGENEQFF
CDR3nt: TGTGCCAGCAGTTACGGAGAGAATGAGCAGTTCTTC
v_gene: TRBV6-2/TRBV6-3
d_gene: NA
j_gene: TRBJ2-1
abundance: once

CDR3aa: CASSLESVPTRAGELFF
CDR3nt: TGCGCCAGCAGCTTGGAATCGGTGCCCACGAGAGCCGGGGAGCTGTTTTTT
v_gene: TRBV5-1
d_gene: NA
j_gene: TRBJ2-2
abundance: NA

CDR3aa: CASSPLEGGISHYEQYF
CDR3nt: TGTGCCAGCAGCCCCCTCGAGGGGGGAATTTCCCACTACGAGCAGTACTTC
v_gene: TRBV5-6
d_gene: NA
j_gene: TRBJ2-7
abundance: NA

CDR3aa: CASSGTSGVIGNEQFF
CDR3nt: TGTGCCAGCAGCGGGACTAGCGGGGTAATTGGAAATGAGCAGTTCTTC
v_gene: TRBV6-2/TRBV6-3
d_gene: TRBD2
j_gene: TRBJ2-1
abundance: once

CDR3aa: CASRPLGQGISYEQYF
CDR3nt: TGTGCCAGCAGACCTCTGGGACAGGGAATTTCCTACGAGCAGTACTTC
v_gene: TRBV7-9
d_gene: TRBD1
j_gene: TRBJ2-7
abundance: few

CDR3aa: CASAKGSSYGYTF
CDR3nt: TGTGCCAGCGCAAAAGGATCGTCTTATGGCTACACCTTC
v_gene: TRBV6-5
d_gene: NA
j_gene: TRBJ1-2
abundance: few

CDR3aa: CASSPGGGEQFF
CDR3nt: TGTGCTAGCAGTCCAGGGGGCGGTGAGCAGTTCTTC
v_gene: TRBV7-7
d_gene: TRBD1
j_gene: TRBJ2-1
abundance: NA

CDR3aa: CASSVGATGELFF
CDR3nt: TGTGCCAGCAGCGTGGGGGCCACCGGGGAGCTGTTTTTT
v_gene: TRBV9
d_gene: NA
j_gene: TRBJ2-2
abundance: NA

CDR3aa: CASSDGQGRTEAFF
CDR3nt: TGTGCCAGCAGTGATGGACAGGGGCGAACTGAAGCTTTCTTT
v_gene: TRBV6-2/TRBV6-3
d_gene: TRBD1
j_gene: TRBJ1-1
abundance: few

CDR3aa: CASSSTSGTDTQYF
CDR3nt: TGCGCCAGCAGCTCGACTAGCGGCACAGATACGCAGTATTTT
v_gene: TRBV5-1
d_gene: TRBD2
j_gene: TRBJ2-3
abundance: NA

CDR3aa: CASSRQGANEKLFF
CDR3nt: TGTGCCAGTAGCCGACAGGGGGCTAATGAAAAACTGTTTTTT
v_gene: TRBV19
d_gene: TRBD1
j_gene: TRBJ1-4
abundance: NA

CDR3aa: CASSLVQGNSAFF
CDR3nt: TGCGCCAGCAGCTTGGTACAGGGAAATTCAGCTTTCTTT
v_gene: TRBV5-1
d_gene: NA
j_gene: TRBJ1-1
abundance: NA

CDR3aa: CASSLARWTGRYEQYF
CDR3nt: TGTGCCAGCAGCTTAGCGCGATGGACAGGGAGGTACGAGCAGTACTTC
v_gene: TRBV7-8
d_gene: TRBD1
j_gene: TRBJ2-7
abundance: NA

CDR3aa: CASSLGDGRLSTGELFF
CDR3nt: TGTGCCAGCAGCTTAGGGGACGGCAGATTAAGCACCGGGGAGCTGTTTTTT
v_gene: TRBV11-3
d_gene: NA
j_gene: TRBJ2-2
abundance: NA

CDR3aa: CASSPGGWTAYEQYF
CDR3nt: TGCGCCAGCAGCCCCGGGGGGTGGACAGCCTACGAGCAGTACTTC
v_gene: TRBV5-1
d_gene: NA
j_gene: TRBJ2-7
abundance: once

CDR3aa: CASSRWGAYGYTF
CDR3nt: TGTGCCAGCAGCCGGTGGGGGGCTTATGGCTACACCTTC
v_gene: TRBV11-1
d_gene: NA
j_gene: TRBJ1-2
abundance: NA

CDR3aa: CASSVEGTGPYGYTF
CDR3nt: TGTGCCAGCAGCGTAGAAGGTACAGGGCCCTATGGCTACACCTTC
v_gene: TRBV9
d_gene: NA
j_gene: TRBJ1-2
abundance: NA

CDR3aa: CASSQGTRTEAFF
CDR3nt: TGTGCCAGCAGCCAAGGGACCCGCACTGAAGCTTTCTTT
v_gene: TRBV11-3
d_gene: NA
j_gene: TRBJ1-1
abundance: once

CDR3aa: CASTDGMNTGELFF
CDR3nt: TGTGCCAGCACCGACGGGATGAACACCGGGGAGCTGTTTTTT
v_gene: TRBV6-5
d_gene: NA
j_gene: TRBJ2-2
abundance: NA

CDR3aa: CASSFGLAGANEQFF
CDR3nt: TGTGCCAGCAGCTTCGGACTAGCGGGAGCCAATGAGCAGTTCTTC
v_gene: TRBV11-1
d_gene: TRBD2
j_gene: TRBJ2-1
abundance: NA

CDR3aa: CASSQVGEHTEAFF
CDR3nt: TGTGCCAGCAGCCAAGTAGGGGAGCACACTGAAGCTTTCTTT
v_gene: TRBV4-2
d_gene: NA
j_gene: TRBJ1-1
abundance: NA

CDR3aa: CAISESQGTPLYGYTF
CDR3nt: TGTGCCATCAGTGAGTCACAGGGTACCCCTCTCTATGGCTACACCTTC
v_gene: TRBV10-3
d_gene: NA
j_gene: TRBJ1-2
abundance: NA